This is a list of T cell receptor beta chains from one sample in a study of cytomegalovirus exposure and HLA in healthy donors. Profiling relied on immunoSEQ multiplex PCR, and the TCRdb table lists in-frame clones only, not all of them. Of 97,000 or so clones in the sample, roughly a tenth are singletons; the top ten hold around 4.9%. Sequencing was performed on PBMCs. These receptor sequences come from a middle-aged man in good health and CMV-seropositive. CDR3s include the opening cysteine and the closing phenylalanine or tryptophan. D genes are given only for firm matches. Where a row states a size, it is once, few, many or the class of an expanded clone; other rows omit it.

J gene: TRBJ2-7
V gene: TRBV7-8
CDR3 length: 13
D gene: -
clone size: -
CDR3 DNA: TGTGCCAGCAGCCCATTGGGGCCGGACGAGCAGTACTTC
CDR3 protein: CASSPLGPDEQYF

J gene: TRBJ2-2
V gene: TRBV7-2
CDR3 length: 15
D gene: -
clone size: -
CDR3 DNA: TGTGCCAGCAGGTCAACAGGGAGGGACACCGGGGAGCTGTTTTTT
CDR3 protein: CASRSTGRDTGELFF

J gene: TRBJ2-3
V gene: TRBV19
CDR3 length: 15
D gene: TRBD2
clone size: -
CDR3 DNA: TGTGCCAGCTCGGGACTAGCGGGAGTAGGAGATACGCAGTATTTT
CDR3 protein: CASSGLAGVGDTQYF

J gene: TRBJ2-7
V gene: TRBV27
CDR3 length: 15
D gene: TRBD2
clone size: -
CDR3 DNA: TGTGCCAGCAGGGCCAATAGCGGGAGGACCTACGAGCAGTACTTC
CDR3 protein: CASRANSGRTYEQYF

J gene: TRBJ2-7
V gene: TRBV7-9
CDR3 length: 16
D gene: -
clone size: few
CDR3 DNA: TGTGCCAGCAGCTTCGTACGGGGGGCGGCGGACTACGAGCAGTACTTC
CDR3 protein: CASSFVRGAADYEQYF

J gene: TRBJ1-5
V gene: TRBV19
CDR3 length: 13
D gene: -
clone size: -
CDR3 DNA: TGTGCCAGTAGAAATGACAGAAATCAGCCCCAGCATTTT
CDR3 protein: CASRNDRNQPQHF

J gene: TRBJ1-5
V gene: TRBV7-9
CDR3 length: 15
D gene: TRBD1
clone size: few
CDR3 DNA: TGTGCCAGCAGCTCGGACAGGGGAGCAAATCAGCCCCAGCATTTT
CDR3 protein: CASSSDRGANQPQHF

J gene: TRBJ2-5
V gene: TRBV28
CDR3 length: 13
D gene: -
clone size: few
CDR3 DNA: TGTGCCAGCTGGAGACAGGCCCAAGAGACCCAGTACTTC
CDR3 protein: CASWRQAQETQYF

J gene: TRBJ2-7
V gene: TRBV29-1
CDR3 length: 15
D gene: -
clone size: few
CDR3 DNA: TGCAGCGTTGAAACTGGTAAGGGGGAGACCTACGAGCAGTACTTC
CDR3 protein: CSVETGKGETYEQYF

J gene: TRBJ2-5
V gene: TRBV27
CDR3 length: 14
D gene: TRBD2
clone size: few
CDR3 DNA: TGTGCCAGCAGTCGGACTAGCTTTCAAGAGACCCAGTACTTC
CDR3 protein: CASSRTSFQETQYF

J gene: TRBJ2-1
V gene: TRBV7-6
CDR3 length: 18
D gene: -
clone size: few
CDR3 DNA: TGTGCCAGCAGCTTGGAGTTGACTGCAGCGAGCTCCTACAATGAGCAGTTCTTC
CDR3 protein: CASSLELTAASSYNEQFF

J gene: TRBJ1-6
V gene: TRBV7-2
CDR3 length: 14
D gene: -
clone size: -
CDR3 DNA: TGTGCCAGCAGCCCAATGGCAGGGAATTCACCCCTCCACTTT
CDR3 protein: CASSPMAGNSPLHF

J gene: TRBJ2-4
V gene: TRBV19
CDR3 length: 13
D gene: TRBD1
clone size: -
CDR3 DNA: TGTGCCAGTAGTACCCGGGACAGAAGTATTCAGTACTTC
CDR3 protein: CASSTRDRSIQYF

J gene: TRBJ1-1
V gene: TRBV28
CDR3 length: 15
D gene: -
clone size: few
CDR3 DNA: TGTGCCAGCAGTGGACACAGGGACCGGAACACTGAAGCTTTCTTT
CDR3 protein: CASSGHRDRNTEAFF

J gene: TRBJ1-5
V gene: TRBV30
CDR3 length: 13
D gene: -
clone size: few
CDR3 DNA: TGTGCCTGGACGGCAGGCCCGAATCAGCCCCAGCATTTT
CDR3 protein: CAWTAGPNQPQHF

J gene: TRBJ1-2
V gene: TRBV7-3
CDR3 length: 11
D gene: -
clone size: many
CDR3 DNA: TGTGCCAGCAGCGGTCGGGTTGGCTACACCTTC
CDR3 protein: CASSGRVGYTF

J gene: TRBJ1-5
V gene: TRBV6-1
CDR3 length: 13
D gene: -
clone size: -
CDR3 DNA: TGTGCCAGCAGTACAGGGTTGGATCAGCCCCAGCATTTT
CDR3 protein: CASSTGLDQPQHF

J gene: TRBJ1-4
V gene: TRBV4-3
CDR3 length: 16
D gene: -
clone size: few
CDR3 DNA: TGCGCCAGCAGCCAAGAAGGGGCAGACTTTAATGAAAAACTGTTTTTT
CDR3 protein: CASSQEGADFNEKLFF

J gene: TRBJ2-1
V gene: TRBV4-3
CDR3 length: 15
D gene: -
clone size: few
CDR3 DNA: TGCGCCAGCAGCCAAGTTACCCATAGCGGCAATGAGCAGTTCTTC
CDR3 protein: CASSQVTHSGNEQFF

J gene: TRBJ2-3
V gene: TRBV4-3
CDR3 length: 16
D gene: TRBD2
clone size: many
CDR3 DNA: TGCGCCAGCAGCCAAGGGGTAGCGGGTAGCACAGATACGCAGTATTTT
CDR3 protein: CASSQGVAGSTDTQYF

J gene: TRBJ1-3
V gene: TRBV5-6
CDR3 length: 16
D gene: -
clone size: -
CDR3 DNA: TGTGCCAGCAGCGACCAAGGCCGGGGATCTGGAAACACCATATATTTT
CDR3 protein: CASSDQGRGSGNTIYF

J gene: TRBJ1-2
V gene: TRBV5-4
CDR3 length: 14
D gene: TRBD1
clone size: few
CDR3 DNA: TGTGCCAGCAGCGTAATAGGGGGCGACTATGGCTACACCTTC
CDR3 protein: CASSVIGGDYGYTF

J gene: TRBJ2-3
V gene: TRBV27
CDR3 length: 15
D gene: -
clone size: -
CDR3 DNA: TGTGCCAGCAGTCCGCTGACTTTGAGCACAGATACGCAGTATTTT
CDR3 protein: CASSPLTLSTDTQYF

J gene: TRBJ2-1
V gene: TRBV30
CDR3 length: 14
D gene: TRBD1
clone size: many
CDR3 DNA: TGTGCCTGGTCCCCGACCAGGGGGCGCGATGAGCAGTTCTTC
CDR3 protein: CAWSPTRGRDEQFF

J gene: TRBJ1-6
V gene: TRBV7-8
CDR3 length: 15
D gene: -
clone size: -
CDR3 DNA: TGTGCCAGCAGCTTAGGGACACAAGGAGCGACACCCCTCCACTTT
CDR3 protein: CASSLGTQGATPLHF

J gene: TRBJ2-7
V gene: TRBV27
CDR3 length: 13
D gene: -
clone size: -
CDR3 DNA: TGTGCCAGCAGTAACGGGATCTCCTACGAGCAGTACTTC
CDR3 protein: CASSNGISYEQYF

J gene: TRBJ2-7
V gene: TRBV19
CDR3 length: 18
D gene: TRBD1
clone size: few
CDR3 DNA: TGTGCCAGTAGTCTAGGCTGGTCACCCTGGACAGGGAACTACGAGCAGTACTTC
CDR3 protein: CASSLGWSPWTGNYEQYF

J gene: TRBJ1-2
V gene: TRBV4-1
CDR3 length: 15
D gene: -
clone size: few
CDR3 DNA: TGCGCCAGCAGCCAAGATCAGAACACCGACTATGGCTACACCTTC
CDR3 protein: CASSQDQNTDYGYTF